This T cell receptor (beta chain) was captured by sequencing in a study of cytomegalovirus exposure and HLA in healthy donors. Germline CDR1 MNHNS, CDR2 SASEGT. The CDR3 contains 14 residues. The V segment lost 3 bases and the J segment 2 bases; nucleotides outside the gene matches: 0. The PCR contained 60 Vbeta and 13 Jbeta primers. Some clones are missing from TCRdb's copy, which holds only in-frame ones; the method was immunoSEQ multiplex PCR. The sample lists 150,000 to 200,000 clones, 80% to 85% occurring once. The rearrangement joins TRBV6-1 to TRBJ1-3; 8 bases are shared with TRBD1. The sequenced sample was PBMCs. The clonotype comes from a woman aged 40 to 50 in good health and CMV-seronegative. The CDR3 DNA reads TGTGCCAGCAGTGAGACAGGGGCTGGAAACACCATATATTTT. This codes for CASSETGAGNTIYF.